This T cell receptor beta chain was documented in a study of T cell repertoires in cytomegalovirus infection. Background on the study: CMV infection and matching HLA type were both indicated by public TCR beta signatures. The study, taken as a whole, reports: Using cumulative public TCR beta family frequency, the authors identified those who carried CMV together with the relevant HLA. Dominant in the ex vivo response were TCR beta clonotypes restricted by HLA-C and specific for CMV.

On this clonotype: What it recognizes is unknown.

TCRdb fed the reads into MiXCR, producing one record per CDR3 protein. The sample yields approximately 490,000 distinct CDR3 sequences, 11% seen once. There are 15 residues in the CDR3. Per the germline V gene, CDR1 is SGHRS and CDR2 is YFSETQ. Trimming shortened V by 1 base and J by 1 base, and 11 bases separated the two germline ends. The sample consisted of PBMCs. This TCR came from a human donor in good health (CMV status not recorded). Some clones in this sample may be carry-over from other donors' samples. The genes are TRBV5-1 and TRBJ1-1, with D perhaps matching TRBD1 (5 bases). The CDR3 here is CASSLPLGRNTEAFF. The CDR3 nucleotides read TGCGCCAGCAGCTTGCCGCTGGGGCGGAACACTGAAGCTTTCTTT.